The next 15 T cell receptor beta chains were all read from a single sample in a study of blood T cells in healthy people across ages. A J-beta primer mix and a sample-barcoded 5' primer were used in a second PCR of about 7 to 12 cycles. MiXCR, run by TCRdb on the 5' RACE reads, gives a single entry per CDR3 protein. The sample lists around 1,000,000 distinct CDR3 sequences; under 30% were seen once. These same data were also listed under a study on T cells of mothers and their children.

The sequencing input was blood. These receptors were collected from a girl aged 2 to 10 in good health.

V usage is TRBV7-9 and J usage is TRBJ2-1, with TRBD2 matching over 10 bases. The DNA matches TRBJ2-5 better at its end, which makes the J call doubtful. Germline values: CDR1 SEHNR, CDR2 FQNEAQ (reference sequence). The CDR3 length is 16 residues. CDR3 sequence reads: CASSFQSGGASETQYF. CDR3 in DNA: TGTGCCAGCAGTTTCCAAAGCGGGGGGGCCAGTGAGACCCAGTACTTC.

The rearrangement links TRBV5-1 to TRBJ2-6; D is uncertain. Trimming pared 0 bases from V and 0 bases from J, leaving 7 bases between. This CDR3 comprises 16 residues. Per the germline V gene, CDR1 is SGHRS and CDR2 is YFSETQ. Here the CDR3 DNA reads TGCGCCAGCAGCTTGGGACGCTACTCTGGGGCCAACGTCCTGACTTTC. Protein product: CASSLGRYSGANVLTF. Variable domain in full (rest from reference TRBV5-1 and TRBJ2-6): KAGVTQTPRYLIKTRGQQVTLSCSPISGHRSVSWYQQTPGQGLQFLFEYFSETQRNKGNFPGRFSGRQFSNSRSEMNVSTLELGDSALYLCASSLGRYSGANVLTFGAGSRLTVL.

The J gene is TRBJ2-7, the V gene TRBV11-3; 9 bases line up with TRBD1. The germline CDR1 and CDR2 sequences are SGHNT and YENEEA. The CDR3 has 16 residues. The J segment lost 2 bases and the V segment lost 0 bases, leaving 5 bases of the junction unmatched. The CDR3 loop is CASSLDGGTGTYEQYF. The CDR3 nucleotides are TGTGCCAGCAGCTTAGATGGAGGGACAGGGACCTACGAGCAGTACTTC.

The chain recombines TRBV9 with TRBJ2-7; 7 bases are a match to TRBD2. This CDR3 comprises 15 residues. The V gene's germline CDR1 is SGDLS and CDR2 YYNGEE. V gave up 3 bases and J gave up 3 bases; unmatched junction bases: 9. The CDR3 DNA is TGTGCCAGCAGCGCGACCGGGAGGACGGACTACGAGCAGTACTTC. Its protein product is CASSATGRTDYEQYF.

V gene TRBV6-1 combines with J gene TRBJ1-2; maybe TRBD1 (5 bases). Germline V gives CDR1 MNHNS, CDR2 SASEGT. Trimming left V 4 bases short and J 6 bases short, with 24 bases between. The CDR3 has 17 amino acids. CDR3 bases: TGTGCCAGCAGTGCACACCCCTCGACGGGTGGGGACCATGGCTACACCTTC. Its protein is CASSAHPSTGGDHGYTF.

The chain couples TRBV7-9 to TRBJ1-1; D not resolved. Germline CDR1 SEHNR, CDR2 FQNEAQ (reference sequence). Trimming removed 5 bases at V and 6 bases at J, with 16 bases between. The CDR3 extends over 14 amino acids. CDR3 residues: CASSRGPQPPEAFF. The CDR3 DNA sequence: TGTGCCAGCAGCCGGGGTCCACAGCCCCCTGAAGCTTTCTTT.

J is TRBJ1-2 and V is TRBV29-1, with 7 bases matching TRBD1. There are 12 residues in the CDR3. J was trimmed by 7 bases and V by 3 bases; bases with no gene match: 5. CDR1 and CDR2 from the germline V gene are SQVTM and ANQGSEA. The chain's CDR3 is CSVDRTGRGYTF. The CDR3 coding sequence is TGCAGCGTTGACCGGACAGGACGTGGCTACACCTTC.

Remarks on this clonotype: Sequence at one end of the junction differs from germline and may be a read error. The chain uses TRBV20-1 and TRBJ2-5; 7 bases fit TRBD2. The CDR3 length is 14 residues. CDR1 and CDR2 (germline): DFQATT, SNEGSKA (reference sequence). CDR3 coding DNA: TGCAGTGCTAGCATCGGGGGGTACCAAGAGACCCAGTCCTTC. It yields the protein CSASIGGYQETQSF.

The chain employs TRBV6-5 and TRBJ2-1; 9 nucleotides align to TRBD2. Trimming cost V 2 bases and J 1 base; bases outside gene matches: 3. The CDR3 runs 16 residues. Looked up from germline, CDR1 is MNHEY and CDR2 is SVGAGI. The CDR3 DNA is TGTGCCAGCAGTTACATGGCGGGGGGGTCCTACAATGAGCAGTTCTTC. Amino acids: CASSYMAGGSYNEQFF.

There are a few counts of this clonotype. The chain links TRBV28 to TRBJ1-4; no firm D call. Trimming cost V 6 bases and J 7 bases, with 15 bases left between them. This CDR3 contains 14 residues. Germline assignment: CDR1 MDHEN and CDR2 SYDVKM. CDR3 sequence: CASRPGLLGEKLFF. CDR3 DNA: TGTGCCAGCAGGCCGGGTCTCCTTGGTGAAAAACTGTTTTTT.

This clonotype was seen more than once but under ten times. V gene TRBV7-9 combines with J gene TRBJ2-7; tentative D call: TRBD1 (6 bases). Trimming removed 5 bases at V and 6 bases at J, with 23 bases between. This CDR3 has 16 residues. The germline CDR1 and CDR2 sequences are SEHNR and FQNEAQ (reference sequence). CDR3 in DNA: TGTGCCAGCAGCCCCCAACGCGGATCAGGGGACGCCGAGCAGTACTTC. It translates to CASSPQRGSGDAEQYF.

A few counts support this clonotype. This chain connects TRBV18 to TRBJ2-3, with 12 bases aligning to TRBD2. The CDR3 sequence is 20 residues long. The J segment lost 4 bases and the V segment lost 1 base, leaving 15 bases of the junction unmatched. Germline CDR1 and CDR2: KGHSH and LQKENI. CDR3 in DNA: TGTGCCAGCTCACCACTTCCACTAGCGGGAGGAAGTGCGGGCTCAGATACGCAGTATTTT. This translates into CASSPLPLAGGSAGSDTQYF.

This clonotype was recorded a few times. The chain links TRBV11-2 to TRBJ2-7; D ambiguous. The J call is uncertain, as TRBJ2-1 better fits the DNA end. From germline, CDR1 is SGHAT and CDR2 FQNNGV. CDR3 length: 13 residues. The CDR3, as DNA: TGTGCCAGCAGCTTTAAGGAGTACAATGAGCAGTTCTTC. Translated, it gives CASSFKEYNEQFF.

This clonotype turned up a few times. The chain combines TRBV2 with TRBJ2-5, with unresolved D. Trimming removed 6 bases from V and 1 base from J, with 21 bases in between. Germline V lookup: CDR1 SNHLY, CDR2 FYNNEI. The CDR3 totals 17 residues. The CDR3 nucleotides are TGTGCCAGCAGACCCCAACGGCCCCTTCAGTTCCAAGAGACCCAGTACTTC. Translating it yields CASRPQRPLQFQETQYF.

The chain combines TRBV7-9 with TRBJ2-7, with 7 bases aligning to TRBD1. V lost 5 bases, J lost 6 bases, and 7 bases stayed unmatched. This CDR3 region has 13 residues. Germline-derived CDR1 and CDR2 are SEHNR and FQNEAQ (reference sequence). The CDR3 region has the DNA TGTGCCAGCAGCCAACCAACAGGGGTCGAGCAGTACTTC. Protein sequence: CASSQPTGVEQYF.